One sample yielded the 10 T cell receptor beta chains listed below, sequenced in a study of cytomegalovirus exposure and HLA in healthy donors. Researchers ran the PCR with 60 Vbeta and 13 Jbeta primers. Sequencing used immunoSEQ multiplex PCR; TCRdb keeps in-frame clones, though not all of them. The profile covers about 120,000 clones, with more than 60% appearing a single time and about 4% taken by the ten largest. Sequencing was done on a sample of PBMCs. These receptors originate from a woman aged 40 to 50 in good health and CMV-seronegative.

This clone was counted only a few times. CDR3 DNA sequence: TGTGCCAGCAGCCCGTACCGGGACAGGGTGCGTCAGCCCCAGCATTTT. Its translation is CASSPYRDRVRQPQHF. This chain connects TRBV7-8 to TRBJ1-5, with 9 bases that match TRBD1. Trimming at V came to 5 bases and at J to 6 bases, leaving 11 bases not matched to a gene. This CDR3 is 16 amino acids long. Germline CDR1 reads SGHVS; CDR2 reads FQNEAQ.

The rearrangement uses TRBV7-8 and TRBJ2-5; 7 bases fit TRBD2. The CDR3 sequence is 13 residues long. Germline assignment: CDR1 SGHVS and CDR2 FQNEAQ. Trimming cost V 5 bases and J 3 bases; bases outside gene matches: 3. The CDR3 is CASSRTRKETQYF. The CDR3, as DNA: TGTGCCAGCAGCAGGACTAGGAAAGAGACCCAGTACTTC.

In DNA, the CDR3 is TGTGCCAGCAGTCCTGACTCGCAAGAGACCCAGTACTTC. It codes for CASSPDSQETQYF. V and J are TRBV5-5 and TRBJ2-5; D is unresolved. The ends were cut back, 5 bases at V and 2 bases at J, with 10 bases in the middle. From germline, CDR1 is SGHKS and CDR2 YYEKEE (reference sequence). The CDR3 is 13 residues long.

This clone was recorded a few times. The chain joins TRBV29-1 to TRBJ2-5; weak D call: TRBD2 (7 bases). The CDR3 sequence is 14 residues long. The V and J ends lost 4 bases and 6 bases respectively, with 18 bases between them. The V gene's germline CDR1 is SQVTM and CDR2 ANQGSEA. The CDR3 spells CSVGGGAGVQTQYF. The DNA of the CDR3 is TGCAGCGTTGGTGGGGGGGCAGGGGTGCAGACCCAGTACTTC.

The CDR3 region has the DNA TGTGCCTGGAGTGTAAGGGGACAGCCCCAGCATTTT. This codes for CAWSVRGQPQHF. This chain uses TRBV30 with TRBJ1-5, with D perhaps TRBD1 (5 bases). CDR1 is GTSNPN, CDR2 SVGIG, per germline (reference sequence). This CDR3 contains 12 residues. The V gene lost 0 bases and the J gene lost 7 bases, with 7 bases spanning the gap.

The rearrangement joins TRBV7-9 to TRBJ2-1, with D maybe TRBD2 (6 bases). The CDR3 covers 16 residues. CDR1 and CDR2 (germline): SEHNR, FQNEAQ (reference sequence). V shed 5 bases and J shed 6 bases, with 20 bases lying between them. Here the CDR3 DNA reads TGTGCCAGCAGCGCCCGGAGGGTAGCCTCTCCCAATGAGCAGTTCTTC. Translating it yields CASSARRVASPNEQFF. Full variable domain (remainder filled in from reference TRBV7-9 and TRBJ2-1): DTGVSQNPRHKITKRGQNVTFRCDPISEHNRLYWYRQTLGQGPEFLTYFQNEAQLEKSRLLSDRFSAERPKGSFSTLEIQRTEQGDSAMYLCASSARRVASPNEQFFGPGTRLTVL.

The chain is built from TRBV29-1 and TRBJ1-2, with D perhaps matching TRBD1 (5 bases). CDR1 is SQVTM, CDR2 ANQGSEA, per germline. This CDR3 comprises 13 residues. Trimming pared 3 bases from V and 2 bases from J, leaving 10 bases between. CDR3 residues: CSVDFRGNYGYTF. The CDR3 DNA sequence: TGCAGCGTTGACTTTAGGGGCAACTATGGCTACACCTTC.

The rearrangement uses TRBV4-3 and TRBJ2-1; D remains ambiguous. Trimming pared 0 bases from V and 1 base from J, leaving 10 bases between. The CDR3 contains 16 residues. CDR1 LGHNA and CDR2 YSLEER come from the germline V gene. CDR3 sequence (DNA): TGCGCCAGCAGCCAAGAACCCCCCGAGTCCTACAATGAGCAGTTCTTC. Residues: CASSQEPPESYNEQFF.

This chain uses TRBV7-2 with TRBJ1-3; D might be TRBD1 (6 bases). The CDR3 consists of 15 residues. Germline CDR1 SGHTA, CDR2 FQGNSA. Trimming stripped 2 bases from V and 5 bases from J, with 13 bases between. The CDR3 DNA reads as TGTGCCAGCAGCTTATCGGGGGGGCAAAGAAACACCATATATTTT. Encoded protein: CASSLSGGQRNTIYF.

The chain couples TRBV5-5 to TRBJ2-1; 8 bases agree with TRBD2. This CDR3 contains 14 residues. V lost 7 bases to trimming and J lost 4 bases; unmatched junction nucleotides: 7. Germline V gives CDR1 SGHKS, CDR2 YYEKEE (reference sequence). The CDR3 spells CASSKRESYNEQFF. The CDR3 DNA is TGTGCCAGCTCGAAGCGGGAGTCTTACAATGAGCAGTTCTTC.